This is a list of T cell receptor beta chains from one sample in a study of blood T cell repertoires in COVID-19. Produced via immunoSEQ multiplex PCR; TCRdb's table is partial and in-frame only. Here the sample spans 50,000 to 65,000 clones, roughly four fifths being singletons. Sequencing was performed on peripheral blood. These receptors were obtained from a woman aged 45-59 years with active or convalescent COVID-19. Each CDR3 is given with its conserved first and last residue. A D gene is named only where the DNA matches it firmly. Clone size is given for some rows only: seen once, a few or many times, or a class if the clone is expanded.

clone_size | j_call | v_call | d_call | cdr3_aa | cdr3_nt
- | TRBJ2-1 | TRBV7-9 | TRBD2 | CASSLVLAGVSNEQFF | TGTGCCAGCAGCTTAGTACTAGCGGGAGTATCGAATGAGCAGTTCTTC
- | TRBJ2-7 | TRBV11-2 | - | CASSLEIATSYEQYF | TGTGCCAGCAGCCTTGAGATAGCGACCTCCTACGAGCAGTACTTC
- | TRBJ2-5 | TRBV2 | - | CASSHAYTGVMKETQYF | TGTGCCAGCAGTCATGCTTATACAGGTGTGATGAAAGAGACCCAGTACTTC
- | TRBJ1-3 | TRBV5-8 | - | CASSEPRAFSGNTIYF | TGTGCCAGCAGCGAACCCAGGGCATTCTCTGGAAACACCATATATTTT
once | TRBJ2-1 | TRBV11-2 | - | CASSFSSARYNEQFF | TGTGCCAGCAGCTTCAGTAGCGCTAGATACAATGAGCAGTTCTTC
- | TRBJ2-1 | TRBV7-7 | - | CASSLGRENEQFF | TGTGCTAGCAGCTTGGGCCGGGAGAATGAGCAGTTCTTC
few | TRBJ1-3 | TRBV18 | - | CASSPRGADSGNTIYF | TGTGCCAGCTCTCCCCGGGGGGCCGACTCTGGAAACACCATATATTTT
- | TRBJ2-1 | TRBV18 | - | CASSGTHNEQFF | TGTGCCAGCTCAGGGACTCACAATGAGCAGTTCTTC
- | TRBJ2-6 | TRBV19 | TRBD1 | CASRDRPGSGANVLTF | TGTGCCAGTCGGGACAGGCCCGGCTCTGGGGCCAACGTCCTGACTTTC
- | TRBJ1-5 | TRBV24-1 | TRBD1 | CATSGTGGNQPQHF | TGTGCCACCAGTGGGACAGGGGGCAATCAGCCCCAGCATTTT
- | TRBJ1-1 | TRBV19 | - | CASSPRGGRGMNTEAFF | TGTGCCAGTAGCCCGCGGGGAGGGCGAGGGATGAACACTGAAGCTTTCTTT
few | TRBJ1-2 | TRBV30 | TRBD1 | CACLGQAYYGYTF | TGTGCCTGTCTAGGACAGGCGTACTATGGCTACACCTTC
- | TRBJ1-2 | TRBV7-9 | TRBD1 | CASSLDLTGEVHGYTF | TGTGCCAGCAGCTTAGATCTCACAGGGGAGGTCCATGGCTACACCTTC
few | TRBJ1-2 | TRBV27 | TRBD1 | CASSSAGGYGYTF | TGTGCCAGCAGTTCGGCAGGGGGCTATGGCTACACCTTC
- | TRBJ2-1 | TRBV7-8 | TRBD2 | CASSSQGGRNNEQFF | TGTGCCAGCAGCTCCCAGGGCGGGAGGAACAATGAGCAGTTCTTC
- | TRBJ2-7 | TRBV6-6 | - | CASSYGAGEQYF | TGTGCCAGCAGTTACGGGGCTGGGGAGCAGTACTTC
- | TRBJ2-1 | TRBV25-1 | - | CAVQGILYNEQFF | TGTGCCGTCCAGGGAATTTTATACAATGAGCAGTTCTTC
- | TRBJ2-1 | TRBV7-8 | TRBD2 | CASSTGTRAQGEQFF | TGTGCCAGCAGCACCGGGACTAGGGCTCAGGGTGAGCAGTTCTTC
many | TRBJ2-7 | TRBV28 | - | CASSLLGHPYEQYF | TGTGCCAGCAGTTTATTGGGGCACCCATACGAGCAGTACTTC
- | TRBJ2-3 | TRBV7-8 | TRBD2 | CASSLAQASGSTDTQYF | TGTGCCAGCAGCTTAGCGCAGGCTAGCGGGAGCACAGATACGCAGTATTTT
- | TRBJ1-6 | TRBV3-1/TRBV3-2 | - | CASSQGINYGNSPLHF | TGTGCCAGCAGCCAAGGCATCAATTACGGTAATTCACCCCTCCACTTT